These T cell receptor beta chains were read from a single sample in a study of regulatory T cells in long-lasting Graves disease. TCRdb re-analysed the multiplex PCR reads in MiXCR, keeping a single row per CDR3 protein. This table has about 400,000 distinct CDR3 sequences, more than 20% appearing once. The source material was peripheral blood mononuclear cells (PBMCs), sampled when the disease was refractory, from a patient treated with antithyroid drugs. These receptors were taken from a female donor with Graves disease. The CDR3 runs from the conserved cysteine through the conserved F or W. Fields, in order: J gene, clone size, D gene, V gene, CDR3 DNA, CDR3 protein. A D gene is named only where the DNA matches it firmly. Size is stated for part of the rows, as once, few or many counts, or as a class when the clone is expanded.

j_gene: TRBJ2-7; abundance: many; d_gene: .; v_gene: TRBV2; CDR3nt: TGTGCCATTAGCGGCTACGAGCAGTACTTC; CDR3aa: CAISGYEQYF
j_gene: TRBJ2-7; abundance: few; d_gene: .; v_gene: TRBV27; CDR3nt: TGTGCCAGCAGTCCATACAGGGTCGGAATGTACGAGCAGTACTTC; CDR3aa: CASSPYRVGMYEQYF
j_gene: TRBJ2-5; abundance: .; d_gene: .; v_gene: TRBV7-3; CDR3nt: TGTGCCAGCAGTCCAACCGGATCCGGCGTTCGGGAGACCCAGTACTTC; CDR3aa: CASSPTGSGVRETQYF
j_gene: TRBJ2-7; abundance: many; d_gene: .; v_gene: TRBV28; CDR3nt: TGTGCCAGTAAATCGTGGGACGAGCAGTACTTC; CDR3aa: CASKSWDEQYF
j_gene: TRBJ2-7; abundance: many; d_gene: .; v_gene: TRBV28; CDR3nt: TGTGCCAGCAGTCCCTCCACAGATGCGGAGCAGTACTTC; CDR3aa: CASSPSTDAEQYF
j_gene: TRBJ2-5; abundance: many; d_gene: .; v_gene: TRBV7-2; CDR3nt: TGTGCCAGCAGCTTATTCCCCCGAGGGAAGGTGGGAGAGACCCAGTACTTC; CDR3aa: CASSLFPRGKVGETQYF
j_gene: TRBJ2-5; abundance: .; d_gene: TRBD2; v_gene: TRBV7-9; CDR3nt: TGTGCCAGCAGCTTTGCGGGACTAGCGGGAGAGAGTGAGACCCAGTACTTC; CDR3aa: CASSFAGLAGESETQYF
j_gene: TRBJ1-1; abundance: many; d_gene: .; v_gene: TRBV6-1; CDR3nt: TGTGCCAGCAAGCCCGTAAGTGGGTTTACTGAAGCTTTCTTT; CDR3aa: CASKPVSGFTEAFF
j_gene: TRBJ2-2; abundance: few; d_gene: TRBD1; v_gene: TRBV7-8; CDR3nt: TGTGCCAGCAGCGTCCCCGGGACAGTGAACACCGGGGAGCTGTTTTTT; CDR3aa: CASSVPGTVNTGELFF
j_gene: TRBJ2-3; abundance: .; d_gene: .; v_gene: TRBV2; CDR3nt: TGTGCCAGCAGTGAGAGGACAGCAAGCACAGATACGCAGTATTTT; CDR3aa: CASSERTASTDTQYF
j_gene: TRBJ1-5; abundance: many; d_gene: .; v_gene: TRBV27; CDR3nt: TGTGCCAGCAGTCCCTCCCCTGATCAGCCCCAGCATTTT; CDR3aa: CASSPSPDQPQHF
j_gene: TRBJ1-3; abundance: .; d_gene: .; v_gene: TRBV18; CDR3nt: TGTGCCAGCTCACCGCGACAGATAAGCTCTGGAAACACCATGTATTTT; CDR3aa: CASSPRQISSGNTMYF
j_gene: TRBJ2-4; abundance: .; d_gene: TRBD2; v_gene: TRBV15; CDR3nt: TGTGCCACCAGCAGGACGGGGGGAAACATTCAGTACTTC; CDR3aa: CATSRTGGNIQYF
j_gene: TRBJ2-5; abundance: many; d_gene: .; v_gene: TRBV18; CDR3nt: TGTGCCAGCTCACCGAGACGCCTGGGGGGAGGAGAGACCCAGTACTTC; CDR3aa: CASSPRRLGGGETQYF
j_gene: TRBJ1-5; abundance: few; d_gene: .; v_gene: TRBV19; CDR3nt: TGTGCCAGTAGATTGGGATGGGGGGCCGGTAGCAATCAGCCCCAGCATTTT; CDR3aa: CASRLGWGAGSNQPQHF
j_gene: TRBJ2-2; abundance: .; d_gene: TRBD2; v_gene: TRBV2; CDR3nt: TGTGCCAGCATTGGGGGACTAGCGAGGTCCGGGGAGCTGTTTTTT; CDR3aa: CASIGGLARSGELFF
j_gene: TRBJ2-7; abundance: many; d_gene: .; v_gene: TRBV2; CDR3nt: TGTGCCAGCACAGAAACAGCGATTCCTACGAGCCCGAGGTCCTACGAGCAGTACTTC; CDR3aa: CASTETAIPTSPRSYEQYF
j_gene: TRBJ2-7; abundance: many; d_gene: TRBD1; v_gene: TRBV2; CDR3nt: TGTGCCAGCAGGAAGGACAGGGCGCCGGCCGAGCAGTACTTC; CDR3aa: CASRKDRAPAEQYF
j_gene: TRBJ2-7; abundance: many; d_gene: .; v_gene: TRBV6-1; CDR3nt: TGTGCCAGCTTTGACAGCGCGAGGGGGTACGAGCAGTACTTC; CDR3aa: CASFDSARGYEQYF
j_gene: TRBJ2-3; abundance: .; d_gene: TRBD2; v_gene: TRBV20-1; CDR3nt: TGCAGTGCTTTTCCCCGGGAGGGCTCAGATACGCAGTATTTT; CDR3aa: CSAFPREGSDTQYF
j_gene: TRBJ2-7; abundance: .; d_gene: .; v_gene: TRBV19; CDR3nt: TGTGCCAGTATTGGACGGCCCACCTACGAGCAGTACTTC; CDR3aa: CASIGRPTYEQYF
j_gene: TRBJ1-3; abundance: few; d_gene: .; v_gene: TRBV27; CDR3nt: TGTGCCAGCGCATCCTCTCTCGAAAACACCATATATTTT; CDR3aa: CASASSLENTIYF
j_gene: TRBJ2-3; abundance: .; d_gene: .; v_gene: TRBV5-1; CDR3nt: TGCGCCAGCAGCTTGGGAACTCTAGCGAGCACAGATACGCAGTATTTT; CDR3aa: CASSLGTLASTDTQYF
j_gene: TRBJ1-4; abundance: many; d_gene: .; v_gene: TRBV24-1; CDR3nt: TGTGCCACCAGTGGCTCCGGGCGGTGGGGTGAAAAACTGTTTTTT; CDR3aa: CATSGSGRWGEKLFF
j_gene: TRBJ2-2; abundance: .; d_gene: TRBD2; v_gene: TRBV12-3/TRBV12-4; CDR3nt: TGTGCCAGCAGTTTGTCCCTAGCGGGAGCCAGGAACACCGGGGAGCTGTTTTTT; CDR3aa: CASSLSLAGARNTGELFF
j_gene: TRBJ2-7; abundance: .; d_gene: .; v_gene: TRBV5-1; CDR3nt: TGCGCCAGCAGCCCCCAGGGACGGTCGTCCTACGAGCAGTACTTC; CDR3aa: CASSPQGRSSYEQYF
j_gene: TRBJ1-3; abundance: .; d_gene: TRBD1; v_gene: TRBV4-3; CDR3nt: TGCGCCAGCAGCCAAGATAACCGGGACAGCTCTGGAAACACCATATATTTT; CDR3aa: CASSQDNRDSSGNTIYF
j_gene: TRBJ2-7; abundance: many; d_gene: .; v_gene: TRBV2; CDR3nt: TGTGCCAGCAGCGGGAAGGGATACGAGCAGTACTTC; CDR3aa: CASSGKGYEQYF
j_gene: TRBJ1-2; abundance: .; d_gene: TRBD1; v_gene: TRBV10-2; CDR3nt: TGCGCCAGCAGTGTCGCCGGGACAGGGGTAAATGGCTACACCTTC; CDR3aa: CASSVAGTGVNGYTF
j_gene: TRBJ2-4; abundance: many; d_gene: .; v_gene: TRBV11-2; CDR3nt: TGTGCCAGCCTAGGGGCCAAAAACATTCAGTACTTC; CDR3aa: CASLGAKNIQYF
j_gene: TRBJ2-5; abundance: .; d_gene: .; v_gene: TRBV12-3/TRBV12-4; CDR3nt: TGTGCCAGCAGTGAAGGGAAAAGGGCGCGCTGGGAAGAGACCCAGTACTTC; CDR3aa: CASSEGKRARWEETQYF
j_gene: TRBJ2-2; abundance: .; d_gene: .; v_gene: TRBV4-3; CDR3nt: TGCGCCAGCAGCCAAGATTGGGTGGCCGGGGAGCTGTTTTTT; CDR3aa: CASSQDWVAGELFF
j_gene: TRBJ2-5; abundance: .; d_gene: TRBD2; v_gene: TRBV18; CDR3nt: TGTGCCAGCACGATAGCGGGAGCTCAGGGTGAGACCCAGTACTTC; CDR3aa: CASTIAGAQGETQYF
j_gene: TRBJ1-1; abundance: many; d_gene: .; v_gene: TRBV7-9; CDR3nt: TGTGCCAGCAGCCGGCAGGGTGACACTGAAGCTTTCTTT; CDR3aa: CASSRQGDTEAFF
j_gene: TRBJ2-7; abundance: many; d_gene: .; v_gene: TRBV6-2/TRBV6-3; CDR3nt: TGTGCCAGCAGTTACCCCATGAGCGGGTCCGCCGGTGAGCAGTACTTC; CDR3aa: CASSYPMSGSAGEQYF
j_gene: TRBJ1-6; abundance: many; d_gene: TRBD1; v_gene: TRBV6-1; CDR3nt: TGTGCCAGCGGCCAGACAGGGAGGAATTCACCCCTCCACTTT; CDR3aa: CASGQTGRNSPLHF
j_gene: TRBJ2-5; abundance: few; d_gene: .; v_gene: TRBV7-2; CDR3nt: TGTGCCAGCAGCTTGGACTTTCAAGAGACCCAGTACTTC; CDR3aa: CASSLDFQETQYF
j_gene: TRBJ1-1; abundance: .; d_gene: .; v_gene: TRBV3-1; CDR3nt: TGTGCCAGCAGCCAAGATCCGTGGCGGGAAGCTTTCTTT; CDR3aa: CASSQDPWREAFF
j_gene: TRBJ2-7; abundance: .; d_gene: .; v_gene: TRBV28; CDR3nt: TGTGCCAGCAGTTTACGGCATATTCGAAACTACGAGCAGTACTTC; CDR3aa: CASSLRHIRNYEQYF
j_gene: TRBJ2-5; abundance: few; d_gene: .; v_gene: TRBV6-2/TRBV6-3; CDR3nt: TGTGCCAGCAGTGGACACAAAGAGACCCAGTACTTC; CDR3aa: CASSGHKETQYF
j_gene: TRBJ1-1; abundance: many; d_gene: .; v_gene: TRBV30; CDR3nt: TGTGCCTGGAACCTCGCAAGGACTGAAGCTTTCTTT; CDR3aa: CAWNLARTEAFF
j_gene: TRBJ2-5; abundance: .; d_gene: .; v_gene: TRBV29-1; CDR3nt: TGCAGCGTTGCCGGACAGTACCAAGAGACCCAGTACTTC; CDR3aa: CSVAGQYQETQYF
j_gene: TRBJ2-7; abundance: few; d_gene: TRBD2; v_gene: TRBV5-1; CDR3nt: TGCGCCAGCAGCTTGGGACTAGCGGGAGGAAAGTACGAGCAGTACTTC; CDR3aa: CASSLGLAGGKYEQYF